This T cell receptor beta chain was observed in a study of blood T cell repertoires in COVID-19. About the study: Acute and convalescent COVID-19 samples came from the United States, Italy and Spain. The analysed material was cDNA or gDNA that came from T cells, B-cell-depleted T cells, or PBMCs.

Original handling: Amplification of reference gene primers was used by the study to estimate nucleated cell counts. The data were produced by immunoSEQ multiplex PCR, yet TCRdb's version contains in-frame clones alone and is incomplete. V and J calls and clone size are those listed in that table; D and trimming were worked out from the DNA. The table shows some 60,000 clones, with around four fifths occurring only once. Germline CDR1 SGHRS, CDR2 YFSETQ. With V trimmed by 4 bases and J by 3 bases, 13 bases remained unmatched. The CDR3 length is 18 residues. This rearrangement joins TRBV5-1 to TRBJ2-2, with 9 bases lining up with TRBD2. The sequence was collected from a woman between 50 and 59 years old with active or convalescent COVID-19. The source material was peripheral blood. The CDR3 sequence: CASSRGTLRTSDTGELFF. The CDR3 coding sequence is TGCGCCAGCAGCCGCGGGACCCTTCGGACTAGCGACACCGGGGAGCTGTTTTTT.